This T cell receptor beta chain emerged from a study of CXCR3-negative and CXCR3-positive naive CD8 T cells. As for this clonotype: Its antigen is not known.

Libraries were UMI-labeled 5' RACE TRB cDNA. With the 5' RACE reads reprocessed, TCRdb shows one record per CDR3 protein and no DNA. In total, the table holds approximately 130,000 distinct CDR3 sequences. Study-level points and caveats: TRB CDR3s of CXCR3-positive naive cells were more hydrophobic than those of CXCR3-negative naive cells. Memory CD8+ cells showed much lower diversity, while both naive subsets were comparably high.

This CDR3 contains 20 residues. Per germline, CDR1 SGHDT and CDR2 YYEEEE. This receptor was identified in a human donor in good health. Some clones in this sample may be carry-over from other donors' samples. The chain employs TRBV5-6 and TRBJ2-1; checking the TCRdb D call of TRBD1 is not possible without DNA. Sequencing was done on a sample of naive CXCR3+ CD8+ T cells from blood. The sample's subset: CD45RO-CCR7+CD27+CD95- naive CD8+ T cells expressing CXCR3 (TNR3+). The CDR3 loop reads CASSLGLGQGALISYNEQFF.